This is a list of T cell receptor beta chains from one sample in a study of T-cell reconstitution after alpha-beta-depleted transplantation in children. TCRdb reanalysed the PCR reads using MiXCR and keeps one entry per CDR3 protein. The sample records just under 550,000 distinct CDR3 sequences, roughly 18% being singletons. Sequencing was performed on PBMCs from the stem cell graft donor, taken from the stem cell graft. These receptors originate from a human donor who donated a stem cell graft to a child with acute lymphoblastic leukemia. CDR3s include the opening cysteine and the closing phenylalanine or tryptophan. A D gene is named only where the DNA matches it firmly. A row's size may be missing; if present it is once, few, many or a size class.

>TRBV6-1|15|TRBJ2-7|.|TRBD2
TGTGCCAGCAGTGAAATGGGACTAGTGTCCTACGAGCAGTACTTC
CASSEMGLVSYEQYF
>TRBV15|15|TRBJ1-1|.|.
TGTGCCACCAGCAGTACCCCCGACACCTACACTGAAGCTTTCTTT
CATSSTPDTYTEAFF
>TRBV6-1|14|TRBJ2-3|.|.
TGTGCCAGCGTCCACGTTCTGGGGACGGGGGCGCAGTATTTT
CASVHVLGTGAQYF
>TRBV5-5|11|TRBJ2-1|.|.
TGTGCCAGCAGCATATGGGGTGAGCAGTTCTTC
CASSIWGEQFF
>TRBV4-1|16|TRBJ2-7|.|.
TGCGCCAGCAGGAGAGAGATTAGCGGTTTTCCCTACGAGCAGTACTTC
CASRREISGFPYEQYF
>TRBV5-1|16|TRBJ1-1|.|.
TGCGCCAGCAGCTTTAGACCGGCAGGGGATAACACTGAAGCTTTCTTT
CASSFRPAGDNTEAFF
>TRBV20-1|15|TRBJ2-1|few|TRBD1
TGCAGTGCCCTACACCGGGACAGCTCCTACAATGAGCAGTTCTTC
CSALHRDSSYNEQFF
>TRBV18|13|TRBJ1-1|few|.
TGTGCCAGCTCACCGGTAGCTGGCACTGAAGCTTTCTTT
CASSPVAGTEAFF
>TRBV18|15|TRBJ1-1|.|.
TGTGCCAGCTCACCACCCGAGGGTCGGAACACTGAAGCTTTCTTT
CASSPPEGRNTEAFF
>TRBV29-1|15|TRBJ2-7|few|TRBD2
TGCAGCGCCCAGAGGGCGGCGGGAGCGTTATCCGAGCAGTACTTC
CSAQRAAGALSEQYF
>TRBV20-1|11|TRBJ2-1|few|.
TGCAGTGCCTCGGGGGCCCATGAGCAGTTCTTC
CSASGAHEQFF
>TRBV14|15|TRBJ2-5|.|.
TGTGCCAGCAGCCAGCGAGGAGAGCTCCGGGAGACCCAGTACTTC
CASSQRGELRETQYF
>TRBV4-1|16|TRBJ2-5|few|.
TGCGCCAGCAGCCAAGATAGGATGGCGGCCGAAGAGACCCAGTACTTC
CASSQDRMAAEETQYF
>TRBV9|15|TRBJ2-7|few|.
TGTGCCAGCAGCGTTTCAGGGACAATTACGTACGAGCAGTACTTC
CASSVSGTITYEQYF
>TRBV11-2|14|TRBJ1-5|.|.
TGTGCCAGCAGCTCCACGGCGGGGAATCAGCCCCAGCATTTT
CASSSTAGNQPQHF
>TRBV5-1|18|TRBJ2-3|few|TRBD2
TGCGCCAGCAGCTTTCCGGGACTAGCGGGAGGGAGTTCGGATACGCAGTATTTT
CASSFPGLAGGSSDTQYF
>TRBV27|17|TRBJ1-3|.|.
TGTGCCAGCAGTCCCACAGGGTTCGGTACCTCTGGAAACACCATATATTTT
CASSPTGFGTSGNTIYF
>TRBV27|14|TRBJ2-4|few|.
TGTGCCAGCAGCTTGGGCTTTTCCAAAAACATTCAGTACTTC
CASSLGFSKNIQYF
>TRBV6-2/TRBV6-3|14|TRBJ1-5|few|.
TGTGCCAGCAGTTACTCAGGGGGGGCCCAGCCCCAGCATTTT
CASSYSGGAQPQHF
>TRBV10-2|15|TRBJ2-5|.|TRBD2
TGCGCCAGCAGTGGAATAGCGGGAGTCCAAGAGACCCAGTACTTC
CASSGIAGVQETQYF
>TRBV7-3|14|TRBJ1-1|.|.
TGTGCCAGCAGCCCGGGGGGGGAGAACACTGAAGCTTTCTTT
CASSPGGENTEAFF
>TRBV27|15|TRBJ1-1|.|.
TGTGCCAGCAGTTACGTGGGACTATTCGATGTGGAAGCTTTCTTT
CASSYVGLFDVEAFF
>TRBV12-3/TRBV12-4|13|TRBJ2-4|few|TRBD2
TGTGCCAGCAGCGCTAGCGGGAGCGACATTCAGTACTTC
CASSASGSDIQYF
>TRBV5-1|14|TRBJ1-5|.|.
TGCGCCAGCAGCTTGGTAGGGGGTGGTCAGCCCCAGCATTTT
CASSLVGGGQPQHF
>TRBV7-3|13|TRBJ2-1|few|.
TGTGCCAGCAGCTTAATAGGGAGCTACGAGCAGTTCTTC
CASSLIGSYEQFF
>TRBV24-1|14|TRBJ2-1|.|.
TGTGCCACCAGTGAGGCCGGGAGTTCCAATGAGCAGTTCTTC
CATSEAGSSNEQFF
>TRBV19|18|TRBJ2-1|.|TRBD2
TGTGCCAGTAGCCCGGGACTAGCGGGAACTAGCTCCTACAATGAGCAGTTCTTC
CASSPGLAGTSSYNEQFF
>TRBV27|15|TRBJ2-2|.|TRBD1
TGTGCCAGCAGTCCAACAGGGGGCCGGACCGGGGAGCTGTTTTTT
CASSPTGGRTGELFF
>TRBV5-5|14|TRBJ2-7|.|TRBD1
TGTGCCAGCAGCCCCGGGACAGGCTCTGACGAGCAGTACTTC
CASSPGTGSDEQYF
>TRBV2|15|TRBJ1-1|few|.
TGTGCCAGCATCCTTAGGGGGGCTTGGGGCACTGAAGCTTTCTTT
CASILRGAWGTEAFF
>TRBV4-1|17|TRBJ2-1|few|.
TGCGCCAGCAGCCAAGAGGGGGACGACCCGACCTACAATGAGCAGTTCTTC
CASSQEGDDPTYNEQFF
>TRBV9|15|TRBJ1-1|few|.
TGTGCCAGCAGCGTCGGGGGGTTCCCATACACTGAAGCTTTCTTT
CASSVGGFPYTEAFF
>TRBV29-1|13|TRBJ2-6|few|.
TGCAGCGTTATGAGCTCTGGGGCCAACGTCCTGACTTTC
CSVMSSGANVLTF
>TRBV13|14|TRBJ1-1|few|.
TGTGCCAGCAGCCCCGGAGTCCGGAACACTGAAGCTTTCTTT
CASSPGVRNTEAFF
>TRBV12-3/TRBV12-4|16|TRBJ1-2|.|.
TGTGCCAGCAGTTTGGGTTGGGCGCAAACTAACTATGGCTACACCTTC
CASSLGWAQTNYGYTF
>TRBV18|15|TRBJ1-5|few|.
TGTGCCAGCAGCGAGGGGGTTGGGGCAAATCAGCCCCAGCATTTT
CASSEGVGANQPQHF
>TRBV6-6|13|TRBJ1-1|.|TRBD1
TGTGCCAGCAGTTCGACAGGGGGCAGGGAAGCTTTCTTT
CASSSTGGREAFF
>TRBV12-3/TRBV12-4|13|TRBJ1-1|.|.
TGTGCCAGCAGTTTAGTAGTTTACACTGAAGCTTTCTTT
CASSLVVYTEAFF
>TRBV7-9|16|TRBJ2-7|.|.
TGTGCCAGCAGCTGGGAGGCACTCACCCCTTCCTACGAGCAGTACTTC
CASSWEALTPSYEQYF
>TRBV5-1|14|TRBJ2-7|.|.
TGCGCCAGCAGCCAAACGACAGGCCCCTACGAGCAGTACTTC
CASSQTTGPYEQYF
>TRBV19|15|TRBJ1-5|few|TRBD1
TGTGCCAGTAGTATCTTCCAGGGGGCGAATCAGCCCCAGCATTTT
CASSIFQGANQPQHF
>TRBV5-8|14|TRBJ1-1|.|TRBD1
TGTGCCAGCAGCTTGGGACAGGGGGCCGCTGAAGCTTTCTTT
CASSLGQGAAEAFF
>TRBV20-1|15|TRBJ2-3|.|TRBD2
TGCAGTGCGTATGGGACTAGCGGGATCTCAGATACGCAGTATTTT
CSAYGTSGISDTQYF
>TRBV10-2|15|TRBJ1-5|few|.
TGCGCCAGCAGTGAATGGGGCTATAGCAATCAGCCCCAGCATTTT
CASSEWGYSNQPQHF
>TRBV14|15|TRBJ2-3|.|TRBD1
TGTGCCAGCAGCCAAGTCAGGGGGTTGCGAGATACGCAGTATTTT
CASSQVRGLRDTQYF
>TRBV5-8|14|TRBJ2-5|once|.
TGTGCCAGCAGCCCTGTAGCGGCACAAGAGACCCAGTACTTC
CASSPVAAQETQYF
>TRBV11-2|16|TRBJ2-3|.|.
TGTGCCAGCAGGCCCCTTAGGCGGGGAAGTACAGATACGCAGTATTTT
CASRPLRRGSTDTQYF
>TRBV7-9|16|TRBJ2-5|few|TRBD2
TGTGCCAGCAGCCCATCAGAAGCGGGAGATGCGGAGACCCAGTACTTC
CASSPSEAGDAETQYF
>TRBV7-9|16|TRBJ1-1|.|TRBD1
TGTGCCAGCAGCTTAGGGGTCCGGGACAGGGGACCAGAAGCTTTCTTT
CASSLGVRDRGPEAFF
>TRBV20-1|13|TRBJ1-3|.|.
TGCGGACTACGGGGCCTAGCTGGAAACACCATATATTTT
CGLRGLAGNTIYF
>TRBV12-3/TRBV12-4|16|TRBJ2-2|.|.
TGTGCCAGCAGACTTGGACGGTCGGCGGGCACCGGGGAGCTGTTTTTT
CASRLGRSAGTGELFF
>TRBV15|16|TRBJ2-1|.|TRBD2
TGTGCCACCAGCAGCCAACTAGCGAGCTCCTACAATGAGCAGTTCTTC
CATSSQLASSYNEQFF
>TRBV27|13|TRBJ1-2|few|.
TGTGCCAGCAGTCCCCTTACTTTAGATGGCTACACCTTC
CASSPLTLDGYTF
>TRBV5-1|14|TRBJ2-5|many|.
TGCGCCAGCACTGAGGGGACACAGCAAGAGACCCAGTACTTC
CASTEGTQQETQYF
>TRBV7-9|15|TRBJ2-7|.|TRBD2
TGTGCCAGCAGCTTACTTAGCGGGCGTTCCTACGAGCAGTACTTC
CASSLLSGRSYEQYF
>TRBV4-1|16|TRBJ2-2|.|TRBD2
TGCGCCAGCAGCCAAGCAGCGGGAGGTACAGCCGGGGAGCTGTTTTTT
CASSQAAGGTAGELFF
>TRBV20-1|14|TRBJ2-3|few|.
TGCAGTGCTAGAATTTCTCCCCGCACAGATACGCAGTATTTT
CSARISPRTDTQYF
>TRBV29-1|12|TRBJ2-7|few|TRBD1
TGCAGCGGTTTAACAGGGGACGCCTCAGAGGACTTC
CSGLTGDASEDF